This TCR beta chain was identified during a study of shared clonotypes between healthy human individuals. The junction had 3 bases not matched to a gene; V was cut back by 6 bases and J by 1 base. In germline, CDR1 is SGHDN, CDR2 FVKESK. The CDR3 is made up of 15 amino acids. Running of the assay took place at deep level. Sequencing used immunoSEQ multiplex PCR; TCRdb keeps in-frame clones, though not all of them. This table holds some 550,000 clones, approximately 97% found once. CD4+ cells yielded CD45RA+ naive and CD45RA-negative memory subsets. Study-level points and caveats: Clonotypes shared by all four donors outscored non-shared clonotypes in generation probability. The sharing of 4.5% to 6.5% of naive CD4 clonotypes was seen across a few donors.

Only one count was recorded for this clone. The antigen is not known. The sequenced material came from naive CD4+ T cells sorted from blood. The subset was: CD45RA+ positively selected. The V call is TRBV14, the J call TRBJ2-1; 10 positions agree with TRBD2. This TCR derives from a woman aged 25 to 39 in good health. The CDR3 DNA sequence: TGTGCCAGCAGACTTAGCGGGAGGTCCTACAATGAGCAGTTCTTC. As protein: CASRLSGRSYNEQFF.